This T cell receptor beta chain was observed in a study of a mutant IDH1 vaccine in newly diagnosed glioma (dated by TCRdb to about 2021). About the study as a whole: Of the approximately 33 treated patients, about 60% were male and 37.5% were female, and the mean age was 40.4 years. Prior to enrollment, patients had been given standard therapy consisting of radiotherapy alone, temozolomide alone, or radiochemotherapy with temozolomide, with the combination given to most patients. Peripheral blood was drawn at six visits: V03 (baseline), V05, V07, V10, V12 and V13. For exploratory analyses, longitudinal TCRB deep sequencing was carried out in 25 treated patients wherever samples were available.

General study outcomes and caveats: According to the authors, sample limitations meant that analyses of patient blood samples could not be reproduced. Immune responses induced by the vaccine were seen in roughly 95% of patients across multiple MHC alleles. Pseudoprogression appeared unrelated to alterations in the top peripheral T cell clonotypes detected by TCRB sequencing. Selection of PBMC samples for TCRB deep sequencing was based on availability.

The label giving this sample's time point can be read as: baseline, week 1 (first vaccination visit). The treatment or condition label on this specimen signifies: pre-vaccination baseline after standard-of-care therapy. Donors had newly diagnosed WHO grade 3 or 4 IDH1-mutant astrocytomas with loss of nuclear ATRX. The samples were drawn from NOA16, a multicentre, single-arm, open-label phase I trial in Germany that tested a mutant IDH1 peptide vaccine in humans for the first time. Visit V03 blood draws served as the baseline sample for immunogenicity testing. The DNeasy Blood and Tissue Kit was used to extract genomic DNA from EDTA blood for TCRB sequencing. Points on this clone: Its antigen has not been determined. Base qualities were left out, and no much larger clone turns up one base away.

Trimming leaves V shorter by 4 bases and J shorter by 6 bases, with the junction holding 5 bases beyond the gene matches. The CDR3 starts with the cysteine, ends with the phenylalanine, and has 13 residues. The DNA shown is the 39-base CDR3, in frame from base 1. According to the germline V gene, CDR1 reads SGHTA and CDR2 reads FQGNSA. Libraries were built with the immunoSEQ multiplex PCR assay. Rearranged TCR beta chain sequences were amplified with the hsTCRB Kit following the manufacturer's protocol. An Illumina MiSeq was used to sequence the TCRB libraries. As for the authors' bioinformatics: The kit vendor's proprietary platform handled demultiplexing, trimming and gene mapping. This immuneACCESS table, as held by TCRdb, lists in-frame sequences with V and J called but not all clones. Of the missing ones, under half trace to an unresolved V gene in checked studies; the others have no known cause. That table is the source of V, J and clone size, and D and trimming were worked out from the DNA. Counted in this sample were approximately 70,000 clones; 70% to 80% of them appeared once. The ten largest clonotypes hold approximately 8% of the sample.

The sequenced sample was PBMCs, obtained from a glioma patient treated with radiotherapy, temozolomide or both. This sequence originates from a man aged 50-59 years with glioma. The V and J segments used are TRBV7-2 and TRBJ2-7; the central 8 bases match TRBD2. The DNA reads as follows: TGTGCCAGCAGCTCCGGACTAGCCTTCGAGCAGTACTTC. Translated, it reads CASSSGLAFEQYF.